A single T cell receptor beta chain is shown here with its context. Its antigen remains unidentified. Additional DNA sequences in this sample encode the identical CDR3. The sample comes from a study of shared clonotypes between healthy human individuals. The naive CD8 subset, CD45RO-negative cells positively selected for CCR7, excluded terminally differentiated effector memory CD45RA+ cells. Sequencing was at deep level. Generated by immunoSEQ multiplex PCR, the TCRdb table keeps only in-frame clones and is missing some. Of about 800,000 clones listed, 96% were seen once; the top ten hold about 0.25%. The V end lost 3 bases, the J end lost 7 bases, and 7 bases lay between the germline ends. CDR3 size: 11 residues. Germline CDR1 is KGHSH and CDR2 is LQKENI. Study-wide results and limits: Compared with clonotypes that all four donors shared, non-shared clonotypes had lower generation probabilities. Only blood was sampled, and tissue TCR repertoires likely differ from blood ones.

Sequenced input: naive CD8+ T cells sorted from blood. The V call is TRBV18, the J call TRBJ2-7; D is unclear. The source of this sequence is a man aged 25-45 years in good health. CDR3 loop: CASSPGGEQYF. CDR3 sequence (DNA): TGTGCCAGCTCACCGGGTGGAGAGCAGTACTTC.